The rows below give T cell receptor beta chains drawn from one sample of a study of cytomegalovirus exposure and HLA in healthy donors. Profiling relied on immunoSEQ multiplex PCR, and the TCRdb table lists in-frame clones only, not all of them. The sample totals roughly 42,000 clones. Sample: PBMCs. The source of these receptors is a man aged 25 to 40 in good health and CMV-seronegative. Each CDR3 is given with its conserved first and last residue. A D gene is named only where the DNA matches it firmly.

d_gene: TRBD1; j_gene: TRBJ1-2; v_gene: TRBV7-2; CDR3nt: TGTGCCAGCAGCTCAGGGGGACAGGGGGCGCGCGGCTACACCTTC; CDR3aa: CASSSGGQGARGYTF
d_gene: -; j_gene: TRBJ1-3; v_gene: TRBV7-9; CDR3nt: TGTGCCAGCAGCCCTAGTGCGGTGCGAAACACCATATATTTT; CDR3aa: CASSPSAVRNTIYF
d_gene: TRBD1; j_gene: TRBJ1-6; v_gene: TRBV27; CDR3nt: TGTGCCAGCAGCCTGACAGGGCAATGGAATTCACCCCTCCACTTT; CDR3aa: CASSLTGQWNSPLHF
d_gene: -; j_gene: TRBJ2-7; v_gene: TRBV7-2; CDR3nt: TGTGCCAGCAGCTTCGCGGGGACCAACGAGCAGTACTTC; CDR3aa: CASSFAGTNEQYF
d_gene: -; j_gene: TRBJ1-6; v_gene: TRBV4-2; CDR3nt: TGTGTCCTAGGGAGGGTTGACAATTCACCCCTCCACTTT; CDR3aa: CVLGRVDNSPLHF
d_gene: -; j_gene: TRBJ2-7; v_gene: TRBV4-2; CDR3nt: TGTGCCAGCAGCCAAGGACCGGGAGCCGTGCAGTACTTC; CDR3aa: CASSQGPGAVQYF
d_gene: -; j_gene: TRBJ2-7; v_gene: TRBV7-8; CDR3nt: TGTGCCAGCAGCTTAGGGGACTTCTACGAGCAGTACTTC; CDR3aa: CASSLGDFYEQYF
d_gene: TRBD1; j_gene: TRBJ2-7; v_gene: TRBV7-2; CDR3nt: TGTGCCAGCAGCTTAGGGGGACAGCCAAAGTACTTC; CDR3aa: CASSLGGQPKYF
d_gene: TRBD2; j_gene: TRBJ2-7; v_gene: TRBV5-4; CDR3nt: TGTGCCAGCAGCCCCCAGGGAGGGGACCACGAGCAGTACTTC; CDR3aa: CASSPQGGDHEQYF
d_gene: -; j_gene: TRBJ2-2; v_gene: TRBV4-3; CDR3nt: TGCGCCAGCAGCCCGATCGGGGGAGCGGCCACCGGGGAGCTGTTTTTT; CDR3aa: CASSPIGGAATGELFF
d_gene: -; j_gene: TRBJ2-2; v_gene: TRBV5-8; CDR3nt: TGTGCCAGCAGCTTGGGGGCCCCGAACGGGGAGCTGTTTTTT; CDR3aa: CASSLGAPNGELFF
d_gene: TRBD2; j_gene: TRBJ2-5; v_gene: TRBV29-1; CDR3nt: TGCAGCGCGGGGGGACTAGCGGGGCAAGAGACCCAGTACTTC; CDR3aa: CSAGGLAGQETQYF